These T cell receptor beta chains were read from a single sample in a study of tumor-infiltrating lymphocytes in primary liver carcinoma. TCRdb fed the multiplex PCR reads into MiXCR, producing one record per CDR3 protein. The sample includes 85,000 to 100,000 distinct CDR3 sequences, about 70% seen only once; the top ten take under 30%. Specimen: tumor-adjacent normal liver tissue. Receptors originate from a man aged 40-49 years with primary liver carcinoma and hepatitis B virus infection. CDR3s include the opening cysteine and the closing phenylalanine or tryptophan. A D gene is named only where the DNA matches it firmly. Part of the rows lack a size; the others show once, few, many or a class for expanded clones.

j_call clone_size v_call d_call cdr3_nt cdr3_aa
TRBJ2-3 many TRBV5-8 TRBD2 TGTGCCAGCAGCTTTGAAGCGGGGAGCACAGATACGCAGTATTTT CASSFEAGSTDTQYF
TRBJ2-5 . TRBV6-5 TRBD2 TGTGCCGGCAGTTACTCCGGGGGACTAGCGGGAGTTTCAGAGACCCAGTACTTC CAGSYSGGLAGVSETQYF
TRBJ2-7 once TRBV11-2 . TGTGCCAGCAGCTTAGACCCGTTTTTGTCCCTCTCCTACGAGGAGTACTTC CASSLDPFLSLSYEEYF
TRBJ1-4 many TRBV6-5 . TGTGCCAGCAGTTACTCGGCGGCAACTAATGAAAAACTGTTTTTT CASSYSAATNEKLFF
TRBJ2-1 . TRBV11-3 . TGTGCCAGCAACTTAGGCGGGACAGTGTTCTTGCATGAGCAGTTCTTC CASNLGGTVFLHEQFF
TRBJ2-2 . TRBV11-2 . TGTGCCAGCAGCTTAGTGCTAGGGGAGCGGTTTTTC CASSLVLGERFF
TRBJ2-3 . TRBV11-2 TRBD2 TGTGCCTCATTGAAGCGGGGCAACACAGATACGCAGTATTTT CASLKRGNTDTQYF
TRBJ2-1 few TRBV18 . TGTGCCAGCTCACCCCCTTCGACGAGCTACAATGAGCAGTTCTTC CASSPPSTSYNEQFF
TRBJ2-7 . TRBV7-9 . TGTGCCGGCAGCCTCTCCAGCTCCTACGAGCAGTACTTC CAGSLSSSYEQYF
TRBJ2-2 medium-sized TRBV11-1 . TGTGCCAGCAGCTTACTAGCCGGCGGGGAGCTGTTTTTT CASSLLAGGELFF
TRBJ2-1 . TRBV5-4 . TGTGCCAACAGGAGCGGAGGGAGCTCCTACAACGAGCAGTTCTTC CANRSGGSSYNEQFF
TRBJ1-1 . TRBV11-2 . TGCGCCAGCAGCCCTTCGGGGTGGGGAGCTTTCTTT CASSPSGWGAFF
TRBJ2-5 . TRBV2 . TGTGCCATCTTCCTGGGGGACAACCAAGAGACCCAGTACTTC CAIFLGDNQETQYF
TRBJ2-1 . TRBV6-5 TRBD2 TGTGCCAACAGTCCGGAACTAGCGGCATACAAAGAGCAGTTCTTC CANSPELAAYKEQFF
TRBJ2-5 . TRBV29-1 . TGCAGCGTTGACGACAACCAAGAGACCCAGTACTTC CSVDDNQETQYF
TRBJ2-1 . TRBV5-4 . TGTGCCAGCAGCGATCGACAAACGGGGTACAATGAGCAGCTCTTC CASSDRQTGYNEQLF
TRBJ2-2 . TRBV6-1 . TGTGCCTGCCAGAGCGAGAGGGCTCGTATCGGGGAACTGTTTTTT CACQSERARIGELFF
TRBJ2-6 . TRBV6-5 . TGTGCCAGCAAGGAAGGCAGGCCTTTCTCTGGGGCCAACGTCCTGACTTTC CASKEGRPFSGANVLTF
TRBJ1-1 . TRBV6-5 . TGTGCCAGCAGTTACTCGTTCGGGAGGGCTGAAGCTTTCTTT CASSYSFGRAEAFF
TRBJ2-1 once TRBV11-2 TRBD2 TGTGCCAGAAGCCCGCGCCCCAGCGGGAGGATCTATGAGCAGTCCTTC CARSPRPSGRIYEQSF
TRBJ2-7 . TRBV11-2 . TGTGTCAGCAGTCCCGGGGGAGGCGAGCAGTACTTC CVSSPGGGEQYF
TRBJ2-2 few TRBV7-3 TRBD1 TGTGCCAGCAGCTCAACAGGGGTTTGGAACACCGGGGAGCTGTTTTTT CASSSTGVWNTGELFF
TRBJ2-1 . TRBV5-4 TRBD2 TGTGCCAGCAGCCGAATACAGGGGAGCGGGAGGACTTACAATGGGCAGTTCTTC CASSRIQGSGRTYNGQFF
TRBJ1-1 . TRBV4-1 TRBD1 TGCACCAGCAGCCAAGAGGCAACAGGGGGGGTGAACACTGGAGCTTTCTTT CTSSQEATGGVNTGAFF
TRBJ2-3 . TRBV6-2/TRBV6-3 . TGTGCCAGCAATCAACTTTACGGGGACGGTCGGAGGGATACGCAGTATTTT CASNQLYGDGRRDTQYF
TRBJ1-2 . TRBV11-2 . TGTGCCAGCAACAGAACCTACAGCGATGGGGGACTAGGCTACATCTTC CASNRTYSDGGLGYIF
TRBJ2-7 . TRBV11-3 TRBD2 TGTGTCAGCATCCCCTCTACTAGCGGGAGAGGTAAACAGTACTTC CVSIPSTSGRGKQYF
TRBJ1-1 . TRBV5-6 . TGTGCCAGCGGATCGAGGTTGACTGAAGCTTTATTT CASGSRLTEALF
TRBJ2-1 . TRBV11-2 TRBD2 TGTGCCAACAGCTCGCGACTAGCGGGAGCGGAAGAGCAGTTCTTC CANSSRLAGAEEQFF
TRBJ2-1 many TRBV29-1 TRBD1 TGCAGCGGTAGCCGGGGGACAGGGTGGAATGAGCAGTTCTTC CSGSRGTGWNEQFF
TRBJ2-5 . TRBV6-5 TRBD1 TGTGCCAGCAGTCTAACTCCGGGACAGGATCAGTACTTC CASSLTPGQDQYF
TRBJ2-4 . TRBV28 TRBD2 TGTACCAGCAGTTCCCCCGGGACTAGCGGCGAAAACATTCAGTACTTC CTSSSPGTSGENIQYF
TRBJ2-1 . TRBV6-2/TRBV6-3 . TGTGCCGGCAGTTCCGAAGGCGGGTACGATGAGCAGTTCTTC CAGSSEGGYDEQFF
TRBJ2-7 many TRBV28 . TGTGCCAGCACGACAGGAGGCTCCTACGAGCAGTACTTC CASTTGGSYEQYF
TRBJ2-5 . TRBV11-1 . TGTGCCAGCAACACAACGAGGGATGAGGCCCAGTACTTC CASNTTRDEAQYF
TRBJ1-2 many TRBV4-1 . TGCGCCAGCAGCCACCCGCAAAACTATGGCTACACCTTC CASSHPQNYGYTF
TRBJ2-7 . TRBV29-1 TRBD2 TGCAGCTCTTTACCCGGGACTACCTGCGAGCAGTACTTC CSSLPGTTCEQYF
TRBJ2-1 . TRBV29-1 . TGCAGCGTGGGAGCGGAGCAGTCGTCCTACAATGAGCAGTCCTTC CSVGAEQSSYNEQSF
TRBJ2-7 . TRBV28 . TGTGCCAGCAGTTTATCAGGGGCCTACGAGCAGTACTTC CASSLSGAYEQYF
TRBJ1-1 . TRBV19 TRBD1 TGTGCCAGTAATACACGACAGGGGGCAGGGACTGAAGCTTTCTTT CASNTRQGAGTEAFF
TRBJ2-2 . TRBV15 . TGTGTCACTAGCAGAGATCGAGGGGGATTCGGGGAGCTGTTTTTT CVTSRDRGGFGELFF
TRBJ2-7 few TRBV2 TRBD2 TGTGCCAGCAGTCCGCTAGCGGGAGGGTTAGACGAGCAGTACTTC CASSPLAGGLDEQYF
TRBJ2-1 few TRBV11-2 TRBD2 TGTGCCAATAGCTACTCTTCGACTAGTGGGAGGGGAGGCGGGTTCTTC CANSYSSTSGRGGGFF
TRBJ1-1 . TRBV6-1 . TGTGTCAGCAGTGAGAGAGACACTGAAGCTTTCTTT CVSSERDTEAFF
TRBJ2-7 many TRBV12-3/TRBV12-4 TRBD2 TGTGCCAGCAGTTTAACTAGCGGGAGAGACGAGCAGTACTTC CASSLTSGRDEQYF
TRBJ2-1 once TRBV10-3 . TGTGCCATCAGTGAGCGGGCTATCGCCTACAAAGAGCAGTTCTTC CAISERAIAYKEQFF
TRBJ2-7 medium-sized TRBV7-3 TRBD2 TGTGCCAGCAGACCTAGCGGGGGCTCCTACGAGCAGTACTTC CASRPSGGSYEQYF
TRBJ1-1 . TRBV11-2 . TGTGCCAGCAGCTTAGATCTGGGGGGAAGGGCTGAGGTTTTCTTT CASSLDLGGRAEVFF
TRBJ1-2 many TRBV11-2 TRBD1 TGTGCCAGCAGCCCCCTAGGTCTTCAGGGGGGCTATGGCTACACCTTC CASSPLGLQGGYGYTF
TRBJ2-1 . TRBV21-1 . TGTGCCAGCAGCAAACTGGACAGGCAGGGGAATGAGCAGTTCTTC CASSKLDRQGNEQFF
TRBJ1-5 . TRBV12-3/TRBV12-4 . TGTGCCAGCAGTTTTGGGCATGGCGAGAGGCCACAGCATTTT CASSFGHGERPQHF
TRBJ1-1 many TRBV6-6 TRBD1 TGTGCCAGCAGTTCAGGGGGCGAGAACACTGAAGCTTTCTTT CASSSGGENTEAFF
TRBJ2-3 . TRBV10-3 TRBD2 TGTGCCATCAGTGCTTCTTCCGGGACTAGCGCGAGAGATACGCAGTATTTT CAISASSGTSARDTQYF
TRBJ2-2 . TRBV12-3/TRBV12-4 . TGTGCCAACACCGTTGAAGCAGGCACCGGGGAGCTGTTTTTT CANTVEAGTGELFF
TRBJ1-4 once TRBV20-1 TRBD1 TGCAGTGCTAGTGAGGACAGGACGAATGAAAAACTGTTTTTT CSASEDRTNEKLFF
TRBJ2-2 . TRBV14 TRBD2 TGTGCCAGCAGCCAAGAGACTAGCGTCAACACCGAGGAGCTGTTTTTT CASSQETSVNTEELFF
TRBJ1-2 many TRBV29-1 . TGCAGCGTCGCACATTCCAACTATGGCTACACCTTC CSVAHSNYGYTF
TRBJ2-1 many TRBV28 . TGTGCCACCTCCCTGGGGCGGCGCCCTGGCTATGAGCAGTTCTTC CATSLGRRPGYEQFF
TRBJ2-7 . TRBV5-5 . TGTGCCAGCAGCTTCCCATCCGGGACATGGACCGAGCAGTATTTC CASSFPSGTWTEQYF